This is a list of T cell receptor beta chains from one sample in a study of blood T cell repertoires in COVID-19. Using immunoSEQ multiplex PCR, the repertoire was profiled, and TCRdb retains in-frame clones only, with some absent. The table shows 250,000 to 300,000 clones, with 86% occurring only once. Sequencing was done on a sample of peripheral blood. These receptors all stem from a woman in her thirties with COVID-19, enrolled during active disease. The CDR3 runs from the conserved cysteine through the conserved F or W. The D gene is left open where the match is weak. A clone size is listed for some rows: how often the clone was seen (once, few, many), or a class if it is expanded.

V gene,CDR3 length,D gene,clone size,J gene,CDR3 DNA,CDR3 protein
TRBV5-1,15,-,-,TRBJ1-1,TGCGCCAGCAGCGACCCCTCCAGGGTGAACACTGAAGCTTTCTTT,CASSDPSRVNTEAFF
TRBV2,11,-,-,TRBJ2-7,TGTGCCAGCATTTCGAGCTACGAGCAGTACTTC,CASISSYEQYF
TRBV28,12,-,-,TRBJ1-2,TGTGCCAGCAGGACAGCTCCCTATGGCTACACCTTC,CASRTAPYGYTF
TRBV5-4,14,-,-,TRBJ1-1,TGTGCCAGCAGCTTGGCAGGGATCCGGACTGAAGCTTTCTTT,CASSLAGIRTEAFF
TRBV2,12,-,-,TRBJ2-3,TGTGCCAGCAGTGGGTCCGGGGATACGCAGTATTTT,CASSGSGDTQYF
TRBV5-6,14,TRBD1,few,TRBJ1-4,TGTGCCAGCAGCACCGGACAGGGCCTTGAAAAACTGTTTTTT,CASSTGQGLEKLFF
TRBV6-1,13,TRBD2,-,TRBJ2-7,TGTGCCAGCAGTGACCCGGGACTAGTCGAGCAGTACTTC,CASSDPGLVEQYF
TRBV6-1,13,TRBD1,-,TRBJ1-2,TGTGCCAGCAGTGAAAATTTAGGGGGCGGCTACACCTTC,CASSENLGGGYTF
TRBV11-2,16,TRBD2,once,TRBJ2-7,TGTGCCAGCAGACCGGGACTAGCGGGGGATGGCTACGAGCAGTACTTC,CASRPGLAGDGYEQYF
TRBV4-2,12,-,once,TRBJ2-3,TGTGCCAGCAGCTCGTTTCGAGATACGCAGTATTTT,CASSSFRDTQYF
TRBV15,17,TRBD1,-,TRBJ1-3,TGTGCCACCAGCGGACGACAGGGGCCGCACTCTGGAAACACCATATATTTT,CATSGRQGPHSGNTIYF
TRBV15,15,-,-,TRBJ2-4,TGTGCCACCAGCCCCGGGGAACTAGCCAAAAACATTCAGTACTTC,CATSPGELAKNIQYF
TRBV28,15,-,-,TRBJ2-2,TGTGCCAGCAGTTTCCACGGGTCGGGCACCGGGGAGCTGTTTTTT,CASSFHGSGTGELFF
TRBV19,13,-,few,TRBJ1-5,TGTGCCAGTAGTAGATCTCCAGGGCAGCCCCAGCATTTT,CASSRSPGQPQHF
TRBV7-9,14,-,-,TRBJ2-2,TGTGCCAGCAGCTTAATTACTTTGGCCGGGGAGCTGTTTTTT,CASSLITLAGELFF
TRBV5-4,14,TRBD1,few,TRBJ1-1,TGTGCCAGCAGAGTGACAGGGTCGGACACTGAAGCTTTCTTT,CASRVTGSDTEAFF
TRBV6-5,15,TRBD1,-,TRBJ1-1,TGTGCCAGCAGTTACGAGGGACAGGCGAACACTGAAGCTTTCTTT,CASSYEGQANTEAFF
TRBV2,14,-,-,TRBJ2-7,TGTGCCAGCAGGGGGGATGTAGCGGTCGACGAGCAGTACTTC,CASRGDVAVDEQYF
TRBV28,14,-,-,TRBJ2-1,TGTGCCAGCACTGTTGGGGGGGGGCTCTTTGAGCAGTTCTTC,CASTVGGGLFEQFF
TRBV7-9,16,TRBD2,-,TRBJ2-7,TGTGCCAGCGGGGGGGAGATATACGGGAGCTCCTACGAGCAGTACTTC,CASGGEIYGSSYEQYF
TRBV6-1,17,-,-,TRBJ2-2,TGTGCCAGCAGTGCCACCCTACCCCGGGTGGGCACCGGGGAGCTGTTTTTT,CASSATLPRVGTGELFF
TRBV27,12,-,-,TRBJ2-7,TGTGCCAGCATGACGGACATACACGAGCAGTACTTC,CASMTDIHEQYF
TRBV5-4,16,-,-,TRBJ2-7,TGTGCCAGCAGCTTGAAGTTTGGTCGGGGTCCCCACGAGCAGTACTTC,CASSLKFGRGPHEQYF
TRBV4-2,24,-,-,TRBJ1-5,TGTGCCAGCAGCCTCGATTTTAGTCAAAGTGAGGCAGGGCCCGCGAATTGGGACAATCAGCCCCAGCATTTT,CASSLDFSQSEAGPANWDNQPQHF
TRBV10-2,15,-,-,TRBJ2-5,TGCGCCAGCAGTGGTGAGGGACTTCCACAAGAGACCCAGTACTTC,CASSGEGLPQETQYF
TRBV6-1,15,TRBD1,-,TRBJ2-2,TGTGCCAGCAGTGAACGACAGGGGGGAACCGGGGAGCTGTTTTTT,CASSERQGGTGELFF
TRBV6-5,14,-,once,TRBJ1-6,TGTGCCAGCAGTCGGTCAGGGGACAATTCACCCCTCCACTTT,CASSRSGDNSPLHF
TRBV6-5,16,-,-,TRBJ1-5,TGTGCCAGCAGTTACTCGAGGATACAGGGCAATCAGCCCCAGCATTTT,CASSYSRIQGNQPQHF
TRBV19,14,TRBD1,-,TRBJ1-5,TGTGCCAGTAAACCACAGGGGATAGATCAGCCCCAGCATTTT,CASKPQGIDQPQHF
TRBV11-2,16,-,-,TRBJ2-7,TGTGCCAGCAGCCAAGGACAGCTTAGGCTAGGGTACGAGCAGTACTTC,CASSQGQLRLGYEQYF
TRBV28,14,TRBD2,-,TRBJ2-7,TGTGCCAGCAGTTTAGCGGGGGGCCCCTACGAGCAGTACTTC,CASSLAGGPYEQYF
TRBV15,13,-,-,TRBJ1-2,TGTGCCACCAGCAGAGTTAGATCCGTGGGCTACACCTTC,CATSRVRSVGYTF
TRBV7-9,14,-,-,TRBJ1-2,TGTGCCAGCAGCTTAGTACTGGGGGCCTATGGCTACACCTTC,CASSLVLGAYGYTF
TRBV2,15,TRBD1,-,TRBJ1-5,TGTGCCAGCAGCGAGACAGGGGGCGCGAGTCAGCCCCAGCATTTT,CASSETGGASQPQHF
TRBV6-5,13,-,-,TRBJ2-5,TGTGCCAGCAGTTACTCATCGGAAGAGACCCAGTACTTC,CASSYSSEETQYF
TRBV15,17,TRBD1,few,TRBJ1-2,TGTGCCACCAGCAGACACCCGCGGGACAGGGGAAACTATGGCTACACCTTC,CATSRHPRDRGNYGYTF
TRBV28,16,TRBD1,-,TRBJ1-3,TGTGCCAGTTTTCCGGGACAGTTGAGCTCTGGAAACACCATATATTTT,CASFPGQLSSGNTIYF
TRBV3-1/TRBV3-2,16,-,-,TRBJ1-3,TGTGCCAGCAGCCAAGTTTCGCGCGGGAGAGGAAACACCATATATTTT,CASSQVSRGRGNTIYF
TRBV5-1,17,-,-,TRBJ2-3,TGCGCCAGCAGCGCCTCTGGGACTGGCAGTCCCACAGATACGCAGTATTTT,CASSASGTGSPTDTQYF
TRBV28,13,TRBD2,-,TRBJ2-1,TGTGCCAGCAGCTCCGCGGGGGACTCTGGGCAGTTCTTC,CASSSAGDSGQFF
TRBV5-1,15,-,-,TRBJ2-3,TGCGCCAGCAGCGAGGGAGGCCGGGGCACAGATACGCAGTATTTT,CASSEGGRGTDTQYF
TRBV5-6,14,TRBD1,once,TRBJ1-2,TGTGCCAGCAGCTTCCCCGGACAGGCACTAGGCTACACCTTC,CASSFPGQALGYTF
TRBV5-1,15,TRBD2,-,TRBJ2-1,TGCGCCAGCTTCCGGCCCGGGACTAGCGGCTATGAGCAGTTCTTC,CASFRPGTSGYEQFF